The 6 T cell receptor beta chains reported below all come from one sample, sequenced in a study of shared clonotypes between healthy human individuals. The protocol was immunoSEQ multiplex PCR, while the TCRdb copy is restricted to in-frame clones and leaves out a portion. The table records roughly 1,800,000 clones, about 94% of them present only once. CD45RO-negative, CCR7-positively selected cells formed the naive CD8 fraction, excluding terminally differentiated effector memory CD45RA+ cells. The specimen was naive CD8+ T cells sorted from blood. The receptors here all came from a man aged 18 to 35 in good health.

The V and J genes are TRBV7-9 and TRBJ2-6; D may be TRBD1 (5 bases). Per germline, CDR1 SEHNR and CDR2 FQNEAQ (reference sequence). This CDR3 is 14 amino acids long. V shed 8 bases and J shed 2 bases, with 10 bases lying between them. CDR3 coding DNA: TGTGCCAGCGCAGGGTTCCCTGGGGCCAACGTCCTGACTTTC. Encoded protein: CASAGFPGANVLTF.

The rearrangement joins TRBV9 to TRBJ2-2, with 7 nucleotides matching TRBD2. With V trimmed by 4 bases and J by 4 bases, 4 bases remained unmatched. The germline CDR1 and CDR2 sequences are SGDLS and YYNGEE. CDR3 length: 14 residues. The CDR3 loop reads CASSQGGSTGELFF. The CDR3 region has the DNA TGTGCCAGCAGCCAGGGAGGGAGCACCGGGGAGCTGTTTTTT.

The chain employs TRBV28 and TRBJ1-5; maybe TRBD1 (5 bases). The V end was cut by 3 bases, the J end by 4 bases, with 10 bases between. Germline lookup yields CDR1 MDHEN and CDR2 SYDVKM. The CDR3 spans 14 residues. CDR3 in amino acids: CASSFEGRNQPQHF. CDR3 nucleotides: TGTGCCAGCAGTTTTGAGGGGCGGAATCAGCCCCAGCATTTT.

The chain employs TRBV4-1 and TRBJ1-2; D not certain. The CDR3 extends over 14 amino acids. Germline lookup yields CDR1 MGHRA and CDR2 YSYEKL. V lost 1 base and J 4 bases, leaving 10 bases between the germline ends. CDR3 sequence reads: CASSQVGDRYGYTF. The CDR3 DNA is TGCGCCAGCAGCCAAGTTGGGGATCGCTATGGCTACACCTTC.

Written as DNA, the CDR3 is TGTGCCAGCAGTCCGGACCCCAGTGGGTATGGCTACACCTTC. Translating it yields CASSPDPSGYGYTF. The rearrangement joins TRBV27 to TRBJ1-2; D unclear. CDR1 and CDR2 (germline): MNHEY, SMNVEV (reference sequence). V was trimmed by 5 bases and J by 5 bases, leaving 15 bases between them. The CDR3 runs to 14 residues.

Comment on this clone: A read error may account for a junction end that differs from germline. The V call is TRBV2, the J call TRBJ2-3, with TRBD1 matching over 7 bases. The CDR3 spans 15 residues. Germline lookup yields CDR1 SNHLY and CDR2 FYNNEI. CDR3 nucleotide sequence: TGTGCCAGCAGCGAAGGGGGCATGTCGACAGATACGCAGTATTTT. Its protein product is CASSEGGMSTDTQYF.